This TCR beta chain was sequenced during a study of naive and memory T cell subsets (TCRdb year 2017). About the investigation overall: Sorted naive and memory T cell subsets from peripheral blood were analyzed in the study using a UMI-based, open-source pipeline for TCR alpha and beta sequencing. The functional CMV T cell responses agreed completely with IgG serology results. RNA was DNase-treated and reverse transcribed with TCR constant-region primers, mostly using SuperScript III. The study at large found these results: The repertoire findings for the naive and memory subsets could not be validated against a ground truth because none was available. The abundance of TCRs followed a power law with an exponent that differed between naive and memory subsets yet stayed consistent across the three individuals. Gini index rose and Shannon and inverse Simpson diversity fell from naive through CM, EM and EMRA in both CD4 and CD8 cells. RNA-based TCR counts may be influenced by expression changes linked to T cell activation and differentiation. Once error correction was done, more than 90% of naive TCR sequences showed up just once, which made the naive abundance distributions much steeper than those of the memory subsets. A clonotype was defined as a single alpha or beta chain sequence rather than as a paired alpha/beta receptor.

The CDR1 and CDR2 encoded by the germline V gene are SGHDT and YYEEEE. Deletion took 5 bases off V and 4 bases off J, with a span of 15 bases between the germline ends. The CDR3 holds 15 amino acids from the cysteine to the phenylalanine. The retained sequence is limited to the CDR3, 45 bases, with the frame set at the first base. Points on this clonotype: It has no known antigen specificity. No much larger clone is present one base from it, and per-base qualities are unavailable.

From the second PCR step on, the TCR alpha and beta chain libraries were amplified in separate reactions. To determine each donor's CMV status, fresh PBMCs were stimulated overnight with CMV viral lysate, and IFNgamma production from CD4+ T cells was then assessed. Using Miltenyi beads, CD4 T cells were first positively selected, and CD8 T cells were then positively selected from the CD4-negative fraction. After staining for CD3, CD4, CD8, CD45RA, CD27 and a live/dead dye, cells were sorted on a BD Aria II into four subsets based on CD45RA and CD27. Blood was obtained from a few healthy volunteers, and the blood from each volunteer was fractionated into CD4 and CD8 T cells and subsequently into four differentiation subsets. About 110 ml of peripheral blood was collected from each donor, and PBMC were isolated from the blood using Ficoll-Paque PLUS density-gradient centrifugation. Sorted cells were lysed in RLT buffer, and RNA was extracted with a Qiagen RNeasy kit and stored at -80°C.

Libraries were made using UMI-ligation and nested PCR. The beta constant-region primer consisted of an equimolar mixture of two oligonucleotides that together covered TRBC1 and TRBC2. Four rounds of PCR, combining the SP2 primer with nested alpha and beta constant-region primers, were used to amplify the ligated cDNA. A single-stranded oligonucleotide carrying the SP2 primer and a 12-nucleotide UMI was ligated to the 3' end of the cDNA by T4 RNA ligase 1. Incubation of the ligation reaction was carried out at 16 degrees C for roughly 19-25 hours. PCR2 was typically performed as a SYBR Green qPCR and was stopped at a predetermined threshold so that over-amplification was prevented. Apart from the first purification, every purification step used Agencourt AMPure XP magnetic beads. Library amounts were measured by Qubit and library quality was assessed on a TapeStation, where the main peak was expected at around 650 bp. The pooled libraries were sequenced on an Illumina MiSeq using v2 2x251 paired-end kits, which usually yielded 1-2 million reads per sample. Libraries were pooled at about 4 nM per sample, and roughly 4.5-7.5% PhiX was added to improve cluster recognition. As for how the authors treated the data: V and J genes were assigned to Demultiplexor-processed FASTQ reads by Decombinator through tag matching, with a single base-pair mismatch being allowed. Collapsinator used UMIs to correct both sequencing errors and frequency errors arising from PCR heterogeneity. TCRs were translated and CDR3s were extracted from the conserved cysteine to the FGXG phenylalanine by CDR3Translator, with non-productive sequences being flagged. Gini, Shannon entropy and inverse Simpson indices were calculated on repertoires subsampled to equal numbers of UMI-defined TCRs. Within the linear range, a power law was fitted to clonotype abundance distributions using maximum likelihood. For one naive CD8 sample, the pipeline and MIGEC produced similar UMI counts, unique TCR numbers and clonal distributions. Repertoires were searched for several thousand CMV-associated CDR3 sequences compiled from VDJdb and a published dataset. TCRdb applied fastp at Q25 and MiXCR to the public reads, then kept only in-frame beta chains. Rows matching on CDR3 protein sequence are summarized as one entry with the most common DNA and genes. These V and J calls are TCRdb output, not the study's own analysis. The sample records 95,000 to 150,000 distinct CDR3 sequences, approximately 37% of which are singletons. More than 0.8% of the sample rests with the top ten.

Recombination connected TRBV5-6 to TRBJ2-2, with the D segment identity uncertain. Sequencing was carried out using central memory CD4+ T cells from blood. This specimen's cell subset or site label, per the study, means: central memory, CD45RA- CD27+. The TCR sequence derives from a human donor in good health. The DNA reads TGTGCCAGCAGTACACTTGGGTCGGCCACCGGGGAGCTGTTTTTT. It encodes CASSTLGSATGELFF.